The text below deals with one TCR beta chain. What it binds is unknown. The entry originates in a study of identical twins. Template switching introduced a universal primer site, and the cDNA bore unique molecular identifiers. One entry per CDR3 protein results from TCRdb running MiXCR on the 5' RACE reads. The sample lists some 690,000 distinct CDR3 sequences; around 21% were seen once. The germline V and J ends were trimmed by 3 bases and 4 bases, with 9 bases remaining between them. Germline lookup yields CDR1 DFQATT and CDR2 SNEGSKA (reference sequence). The CDR3 is 13 residues long. General observations from the study: Insertions were fewer in abundant cord blood beta clonotypes, whereas memory repertoires showed none of this pattern.

The data also belong to a second study, concerning T cells expressing NK-cell markers. That work contributes: As a fraction of CD8+ T cells, dominant NKG2C+ clonotypes reached roughly 1.0-7.5% in roughly 6 donors. Whether expanded NKG2C+ T cell clones were HCMV specific stayed uncertain.

The receptor's source is a woman aged 18-29 years in good health. Sequenced material: PBMCs. J is TRBJ2-2 and V is TRBV20-1; a weak D match, TRBD1 (5 bases). CDR3 sequence: CSASKRGTGELFF. CDR3 nucleotide sequence: TGCAGTGCTAGCAAAAGGGGCACCGGGGAGCTGTTTTTT.